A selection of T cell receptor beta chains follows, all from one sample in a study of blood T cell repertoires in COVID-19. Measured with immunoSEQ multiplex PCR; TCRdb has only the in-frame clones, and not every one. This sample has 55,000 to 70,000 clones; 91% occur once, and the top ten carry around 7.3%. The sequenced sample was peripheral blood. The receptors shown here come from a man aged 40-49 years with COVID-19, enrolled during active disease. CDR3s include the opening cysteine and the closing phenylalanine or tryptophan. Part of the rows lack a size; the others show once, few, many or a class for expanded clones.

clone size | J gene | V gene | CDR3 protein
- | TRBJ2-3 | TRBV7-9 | CASTPISTSTDTQYF
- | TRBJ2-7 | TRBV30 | CAWSVSLGQGYEQYF
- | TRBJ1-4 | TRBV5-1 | CASSPEASSGKLFF
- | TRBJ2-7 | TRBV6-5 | CASSYTSGLSYEQYF
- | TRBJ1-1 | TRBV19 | CASSSSGGRKAFF
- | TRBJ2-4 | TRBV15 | CATSRERGTDDKNIQYF
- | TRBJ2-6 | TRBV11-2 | CASSFTAGAGANVLTF
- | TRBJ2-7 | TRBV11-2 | CASSLQGDEQYF
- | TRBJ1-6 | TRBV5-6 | CASSLTPGLSSYNSPLHF
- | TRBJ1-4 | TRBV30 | CAWSVQDREKLFF
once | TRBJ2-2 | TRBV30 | CASKRRAGGTGELFF
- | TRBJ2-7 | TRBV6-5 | CASSYSNAGPPYEQYF
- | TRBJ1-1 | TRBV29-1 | CSAYRGENTEAFF
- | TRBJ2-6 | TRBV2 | CAQRKGPGANVLTF
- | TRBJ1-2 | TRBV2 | CASRGQDENGYTF
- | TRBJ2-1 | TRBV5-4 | CASSPGGGSSYNEQFF
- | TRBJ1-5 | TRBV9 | CASSVAPTGDQPQHF